These 13 T cell receptor beta chains share one sample of origin, sequenced in a study of STAT5B mutations in CD4+ large granular lymphocyte leukemia. Some clones are missing from TCRdb's copy, which holds only in-frame ones; the method was immunoSEQ multiplex PCR. The sample shows some 30,000 clones, approximately 69% of them seen only once. The sample consisted of CD4+ T cells from blood buffy coats. The receptor set was obtained from a human donor in good health.

This clone appeared a few times. This chain joins TRBV2 and TRBJ1-2; TRBD1 matches 9 bases. The germline gives CDR1 SNHLY, CDR2 FYNNEI. This CDR3 comprises 12 residues. J gave up 7 bases and V 6 bases, and 3 bases lay outside the gene matches. DNA of the CDR3: TGTGCCAGCAGGGGGACAGGGACTGGCTACACCTTC. As protein: CASRGTGTGYTF. The complete variable domain, with remaining parts taken from reference TRBV2 and TRBJ1-2, reads EPEVTQTPSHQVTQMGQEVILRCVPISNHLYFYWYRQILGQKVEFLVSFYNNEISEKSEIFDDQFSVERPDGSNFTLKIRSTKLEDSAMYFCASRGTGTGYTFGSGTRLTVV.

This clone turned up a few times. The genes are TRBV5-6 and TRBJ1-2; D remains ambiguous. With 3 bases removed from V and 4 bases from J, the gap between germline ends came to 16 bases. The CDR3 runs 15 residues. Germline CDR1 reads SGHDT; CDR2 reads YYEEEE. The CDR3 sequence is CASSSTRMGTYGYTF. The CDR3 bases are TGTGCCAGCAGCTCAACCCGGATGGGAACCTATGGCTACACCTTC.

This chain connects TRBV5-1 to TRBJ2-3, with a weak D call TRBD2 (6 bases). V lost 3 bases and J 0 bases, leaving 11 bases between the germline ends. The CDR3 covers 15 residues. Germline V lookup: CDR1 SGHRS, CDR2 YFSETQ. The CDR3 reads CASSWGLPSTDTQYF. The DNA for the CDR3 is TGCGCCAGCAGCTGGGGACTTCCTAGCACAGATACGCAGTATTTT. Supplemented by reference TRBV5-1 and TRBJ2-3, the full variable domain reads KAGVTQTPRYLIKTRGQQVTLSCSPISGHRSVSWYQQTPGQGLQFLFEYFSETQRNKGNFPGRFSGRQFSNSRSEMNVSTLELGDSALYLCASSWGLPSTDTQYFGPGTRLTVL.

In its sample, this clone was seen a few times. The V gene is TRBV5-5, the J gene TRBJ2-7; D remains ambiguous. The V and J ends lost 3 bases and 6 bases respectively, with 10 bases between them. CDR3 length: 12 amino acids. Looked up from germline, CDR1 is SGHKS and CDR2 is YYEKEE (reference sequence). DNA for the CDR3: TGTGCCAGCAGCTCGTCCGCACTCGAGCAGTACGTC. As protein: CASSSSALEQYV.

V usage is TRBV5-8 and J usage is TRBJ1-1, with D maybe TRBD1 (5 bases). Trimming removed 3 bases from V and 1 base from J, with 19 bases in between. Germline V gene sequence: CDR1 SGHTS, CDR2 YDEGEE. The CDR3 sequence is 17 residues long. CDR3 nucleotides: TGTGCCAGCAGCTGGGGACGGCACCATGGGGGGAACACTGAAGCTTTCTTT. Its translation: CASSWGRHHGGNTEAFF.

This clone has only a few counts. Here the CDR3 reads CASSLAGLFTEAFF. In nucleotides, the CDR3 is TGTGCCAGCAGCTTAGCTGGGCTTTTCACTGAAGCTTTCTTT. V and J are TRBV7-8 and TRBJ1-1; D call uncertain. The CDR3 loop spans 14 amino acids. Trimming shortened V by 0 bases and J by 4 bases, and 9 bases separated the two germline ends. In germline, CDR1 is SGHVS, CDR2 FQNEAQ.

The chain couples TRBV4-1 to TRBJ1-3; D ambiguous. V lost 0 bases, J lost 2 bases, and 8 bases lay in between. The CDR3 extends over 15 amino acids. The germline gives CDR1 MGHRA, CDR2 YSYEKL. In DNA form, the CDR3 reads TGCGCCAGCAGCCAAGAGACAAGGGCTGGAAACACCATATATTTT. This sequence encodes CASSQETRAGNTIYF.

This clone showed up just a few times. V is TRBV9 and J is TRBJ2-2; tentative D call: TRBD1 (6 bases). Germline CDR1 reads SGDLS; CDR2 reads YYNGEE. The CDR3 totals 16 residues. Trimming took off 3 bases at V and 3 bases at J, with 15 bases between the two ends. As DNA, the CDR3 is TGTGCCAGCAGCGCCAGGGGCCCACCCCACACCGGGGAGCTGTTTTTT. The encoded protein is CASSARGPPHTGELFF.

The CDR3 is CAISADYSSYEQYF. CDR3 bases: TGTGCCATCAGTGCGGATTACAGCTCCTACGAGCAGTACTTC. The rearrangement joins TRBV10-3 to TRBJ2-7; D not resolved. The CDR3 is made up of 14 amino acids. V dropped 4 bases and J dropped 0 bases, with 10 bases sitting between them. The V gene's germline CDR1 is ENHRY and CDR2 SYGVKD.

This clone occurred a few times. This rearrangement joins TRBV28 to TRBJ2-1, with 12 bases fitting TRBD2. V shed 5 bases and J 5 bases; nucleotides not matched to a gene: 4. Germline-derived CDR1 and CDR2 are MDHEN and SYDVKM. CDR3 length: 15 residues. CDR3 amino acids: CASSQLAGGNNEQFF. The CDR3 region has the DNA TGTGCCAGCAGTCAACTAGCGGGGGGTAACAATGAGCAGTTCTTC.

This chain's CDR3 is CASSLVGGTQYF. As DNA, the CDR3 is TGTGCCAGCAGTTTAGTAGGCGGGACCCAGTACTTC. The chain joins TRBV27 to TRBJ2-5; D is uncertain. The CDR3 has 12 residues. Germline V gene sequence: CDR1 MNHEY, CDR2 SMNVEV (reference sequence). Deletions cut 2 bases from V and 7 bases from J, with 8 bases between.

The rearrangement joins TRBV5-6 to TRBJ1-2; D ambiguous. The germline V gene has CDR1 SGHDT and CDR2 YYEEEE. The V gene lost 4 bases and the J gene lost 2 bases, with 9 bases spanning the gap. The CDR3 covers 13 residues. CDR3 sequence reads: CASSPRYNYGYTF. The CDR3 DNA follows: TGTGCCAGCAGCCCTAGGTACAACTATGGCTACACCTTC.

This rearrangement joins TRBV6-4 to TRBJ2-4, with a weak D call TRBD1 (6 bases). Germline V lookup: CDR1 MRHNA, CDR2 SNTAGT. Trimming cost V 5 bases and J 0 bases, with 11 bases left between them. The CDR3 is made up of 15 amino acids. CDR3 amino acids: CASSRDITAKNIQYF. The CDR3 DNA follows: TGTGCCAGCAGTCGGGACATCACAGCCAAAAACATTCAGTACTTC.